These T cell receptor beta chains were read from a single sample in a study of vaccination and CD4 T cells after COVID-19. TCRdb redid the calling of the PCR reads with MiXCR, one entry per CDR3 protein. The sample holds about 28,000 distinct CDR3 sequences, roughly 45% seen once. This sample comprised CD4+ T cells from blood, obtained about 7 months after SARS-CoV-2 vaccination. The receptor source for this set is a human donor who had recovered from COVID-19. The CDR3 runs from the conserved cysteine through the conserved F or W. The D gene is left open where the match is weak. Clone size is shown for a subset of rows, as once, few, many or a class of expanded clone.

TGCAGTGCTAGAAAGGCAGGGCAAAATCAGCCCCAGCATTTT | CSARKAGQNQPQHF | TRBJ1-5 | - | few | TRBV20-1
TGTGCCAGCAGGGATAGGGACTACGAGCAGTACTTC | CASRDRDYEQYF | TRBJ2-7 | - | - | TRBV6-1
TGTGCCAGCAGCTGGGGTGCTGGGAATTACGAGCAGTACTTC | CASSWGAGNYEQYF | TRBJ2-7 | - | - | TRBV6-4
TGTGCCACCAGCAGAGCTAGGGGCTCTGGGGCCAACGTCCTGACTTTC | CATSRARGSGANVLTF | TRBJ2-6 | - | - | TRBV15
TGTGCCAGCTCACAACCCGGGACTAGCGGGACGGGCGGGCAGTACTTC | CASSQPGTSGTGGQYF | TRBJ2-7 | TRBD2 | - | TRBV18
TGTGCCAGCAGCTTAGCCCCGATTAGATCCTACGAGCAGTACTTC | CASSLAPIRSYEQYF | TRBJ2-7 | - | - | TRBV7-8
TGTGCCAGCAGTTTTGGGCGGAACTATGGCTACACCTTC | CASSFGRNYGYTF | TRBJ1-2 | - | - | TRBV12-3/TRBV12-4
TGTGCCAGCAGCGTAGAGCCAGGGCAAGAGACCCAGTACTTC | CASSVEPGQETQYF | TRBJ2-5 | - | - | TRBV9
TGTGCCAGCAGTCGACCCCCCACTGAAACGAACGAGCAGTACTTC | CASSRPPTETNEQYF | TRBJ2-7 | - | few | TRBV28
TGTGCCAGCAGGTCTTTGGATACGCAGTATTTT | CASRSLDTQYF | TRBJ2-3 | - | - | TRBV6-1
TGTGCCAGCAGGGGAAGCACAGATACGCAGTATTTT | CASRGSTDTQYF | TRBJ2-3 | - | few | TRBV7-3
TGTGCCAGCAGTTACTCGCCACAGGGCTACTATGGCTACACCTTC | CASSYSPQGYYGYTF | TRBJ1-2 | - | few | TRBV6-5
TGTGCCAGCAGTGCCTTCGGGCAGTGGGGAACCCCGTCCTACGAGCAGTACTTC | CASSAFGQWGTPSYEQYF | TRBJ2-7 | - | - | TRBV6-1
TGTGCCAGCAGCAGGGTGAATTCACCCCTCCACTTT | CASSRVNSPLHF | TRBJ1-6 | - | - | TRBV7-9
TGTGCCAGCAGCTCGACGACAGGAACTAACTATGGCTACACCTTC | CASSSTTGTNYGYTF | TRBJ1-2 | - | - | TRBV7-9
TGCAGTGCTAGCGCTAGCGGGCAGTTCGTACGAGAGACCCAGTACTTC | CSASASGQFVRETQYF | TRBJ2-5 | TRBD2 | - | TRBV20-1
TGTGCCAGCAGCTTTGGTGTGCAGGGCACTGAAGCTTTCTTT | CASSFGVQGTEAFF | TRBJ1-1 | - | few | TRBV7-9
TGTGCCAGCAGCCTCGGGACTTATGGCAATGAGCAGTTCTTC | CASSLGTYGNEQFF | TRBJ2-1 | - | - | TRBV7-2
TGTGCCAGCAGTTTAGCGGAATACGAGCAGTACTTC | CASSLAEYEQYF | TRBJ2-7 | - | - | TRBV12-3/TRBV12-4
TGTGCCAGTATCCGGGGGCCCGGGGAGCTGTTTTTT | CASIRGPGELFF | TRBJ2-2 | - | medium-sized | TRBV19
TGTGCCACCTCGGACTCGGGTTGGCAGCCCCAGCATTTT | CATSDSGWQPQHF | TRBJ1-5 | - | - | TRBV27
TGTGCCACCAGTGGAGGAGGGTATAGCAATCAGCCCCAGCATTTT | CATSGGGYSNQPQHF | TRBJ1-5 | - | - | TRBV24-1
TGTGCCAGCAGGGGGCCGCCTTTACAGTCCCCCTACGAGCAGTACTTC | CASRGPPLQSPYEQYF | TRBJ2-7 | - | - | TRBV6-1
TGCGCCAGCAGCCAAGACGCGGGGAACACTGAAGCTTTCTTT | CASSQDAGNTEAFF | TRBJ1-1 | - | - | TRBV4-1
TGCAGTGCTCCCTGGGGCCAGCGGAACTATGGCTACACCTTC | CSAPWGQRNYGYTF | TRBJ1-2 | - | - | TRBV20-1
TGTGCCAGCAGCTGGGGACTAGCGGGGATACTTACAGATACGCAGTATTTT | CASSWGLAGILTDTQYF | TRBJ2-3 | TRBD2 | - | TRBV7-3
TGTGCCATCAGTGCCCGGGCCGGCCATGGCTACACCTTC | CAISARAGHGYTF | TRBJ1-2 | - | - | TRBV10-3
TGTGCCAGCAGCTCCGGGACTAGCGGGAGTCGTGAGCAGTTCTTC | CASSSGTSGSREQFF | TRBJ2-1 | TRBD2 | - | TRBV7-8
TGCGCCAGCAGCCAAGGGCCAGGGGCGTCGGCCGGGGAGCTGTTTTTT | CASSQGPGASAGELFF | TRBJ2-2 | - | - | TRBV4-1
TGCGCCAGCATCCGGCCTATACTAGCGAACATTGAGACCCAGTACTTC | CASIRPILANIETQYF | TRBJ2-5 | TRBD2 | few | TRBV23-1
TGTGCCAGCAGCTTAGCGCGCGAGGAAGCTTTCTTT | CASSLAREEAFF | TRBJ1-1 | - | - | TRBV7-8
TGCAGTGCGCGCATTCAGGGGGACGGGGAGCAAGGCTACACCTTC | CSARIQGDGEQGYTF | TRBJ1-2 | TRBD1 | - | TRBV20-1
TGTGCCAGCAGTGCCGGGACAGGCCGGTTCGGCGAGACCCAGTACTTC | CASSAGTGRFGETQYF | TRBJ2-5 | TRBD1 | - | TRBV6-1
TGTGCCAGCACTGGTTGGGGCACAGATACGCAGTATTTT | CASTGWGTDTQYF | TRBJ2-3 | - | few | TRBV7-9
TGTGCCAGCAGGGGAACTTGGGCCGGGGAGCTGTTTTTT | CASRGTWAGELFF | TRBJ2-2 | - | once | TRBV27
TGCAGTGCCCCGGTGGTAGACTTACAAGAGACCCAGTACTTC | CSAPVVDLQETQYF | TRBJ2-5 | - | - | TRBV20-1
TGTGCCAGCAGGACCCGACAGGGCTGGGAGACCCAGTACTTC | CASRTRQGWETQYF | TRBJ2-5 | TRBD1 | - | TRBV6-1
TGTGCCAGCAGCGTAGCGGGAGGAGGTTACAATGTGCAGTTCTTC | CASSVAGGGYNVQFF | TRBJ2-1 | TRBD2 | - | TRBV6-1
TGTGCCAGCAGTGAAGCGGGAGCCACAGATACGCAGTATTTT | CASSEAGATDTQYF | TRBJ2-3 | TRBD2 | - | TRBV6-4
TGCAGTGCTAGTTTAGCTTTGATTGGGAACACTGAAGCTTTCTTT | CSASLALIGNTEAFF | TRBJ1-1 | - | - | TRBV20-1
TGTGCCAGCAGTTTCGCCCGGGACAGGGGGCTCAAAAACACTGAAGCTTTCTTT | CASSFARDRGLKNTEAFF | TRBJ1-1 | TRBD1 | - | TRBV27
TGTGCCAGTAGTACCGGACAGGATCCAGATACGCAGTATTTT | CASSTGQDPDTQYF | TRBJ2-3 | TRBD1 | - | TRBV19